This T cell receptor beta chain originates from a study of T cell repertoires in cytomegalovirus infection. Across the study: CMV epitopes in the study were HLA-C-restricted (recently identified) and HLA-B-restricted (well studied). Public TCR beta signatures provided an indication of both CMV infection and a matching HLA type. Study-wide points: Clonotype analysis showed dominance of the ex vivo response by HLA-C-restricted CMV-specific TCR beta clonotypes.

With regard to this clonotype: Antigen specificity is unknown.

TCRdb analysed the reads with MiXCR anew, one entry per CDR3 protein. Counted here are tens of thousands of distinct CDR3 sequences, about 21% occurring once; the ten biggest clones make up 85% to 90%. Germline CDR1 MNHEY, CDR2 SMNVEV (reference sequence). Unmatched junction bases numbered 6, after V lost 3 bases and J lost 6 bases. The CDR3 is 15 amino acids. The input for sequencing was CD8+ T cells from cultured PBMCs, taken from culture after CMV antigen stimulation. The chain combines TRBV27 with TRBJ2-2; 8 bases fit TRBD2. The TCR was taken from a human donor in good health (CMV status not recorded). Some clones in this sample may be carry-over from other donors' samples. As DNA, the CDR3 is TGTGCCAGCAGTTTTGCCGGGAGGGGTGCCGGGGAGCTGTTTTTT. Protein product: CASSFAGRGAGELFF.